This TCR beta chain was sequenced in a study of CXCR3-negative and CXCR3-positive naive CD8 T cells (dated by TCRdb to the late 2010s). For context, the study as a whole: In total, some 130 million TRB reads were obtained, or roughly 1.5 +/- 0.3 million reads per library. TRBV-TRBJ cluster analysis included naive subsets from 5 donors and memory cells from 3 donors. Diversity and physicochemical repertoire analyses were performed on some eleven donors pooled from two independent experiments.

These reads were obtained on a NextSeq 550. The Human TCR Profiling Kit (MiLaboratory) was used to prepare UMI-labeled 5' RACE TRB cDNA libraries. cDNA synthesis used the entire amount of extracted RNA, and PCR amplification then used the entire amount of cDNA produced. Libraries were prepared in parallel with an identical number of PCR cycles. As for the original processing: About 53,000 +/- 9,400 unique UMI-labeled TRB cDNA molecules per library were extracted with MIGEC and MiXCR, with at least two reads per UMI required. On average, each library contained approximately 40,000 +/- 10,000 functional in-frame TRB CDR3 nucleotide clonotypes without stop codons. After downsampling to 5000 UMI-labeled TRB molecules per sample, diversity metrics, including normalized Shannon-Wiener and Chao1, were computed in VDJtools. VDJtools was used to calculate clonotype-size-weighted physicochemical properties of the central five CDR3 residues, namely interaction energy, strength, volume and Kidera factor 4. Following TCRdb reprocessing, every CDR3 protein sequence forms one entry, and DNA is not provided. These V and J calls are TCRdb output, not the study's own analysis. The sample table on file contains 46,000 or so distinct CDR3 sequences. Jointly, the top ten make up around 1.5% of the sample.

Each CD8+ T cell subset was flow-sorted in triplicate, with over 250,000 cells per subset placed directly into RLT lysis buffer. Naive CD8+ T cells were defined stringently as CD45RO-CCR7+CD27+CD95- to exclude memory contaminants. Standard density gradient centrifugation was used to isolate peripheral blood mononuclear cells from buffy coats. A FACSAria III was used to flow-sort naive CD8+ T cells into CXCR3-negative and CXCR3-positive populations. Total RNA was extracted from sorted cells using an RNeasy Mini Kit. The investigation overall reported the following: Repertoire diversity was comparably high in both naive subsets but much lower in memory CD8+ T cells. Because CXCR3 expression was partially decreased after cryopreservation, freshly isolated PBMCs were used for most assays. TRBV-TRBJ usage was similar between naive CXCR3-negative and CXCR3-positive cells from the same donor, while memory cells showed distinct patterns. Because surface CD5, which has been linked to self-reactivity in mice, was comparable between naive subsets, TCR interaction strength was also inferred from TRB CDR3 physicochemical properties. Compared with CXCR3-negative naive cells, CXCR3-positive naive cells had TRB CDR3s with higher hydrophobicity (lower Kidera factor 4), lower energy, and higher strength and volume indices.

Reading the germline V gene gives CDR1 SGHAT and CDR2 FQNNGV. The CDR3 has 15 amino acids, counting the end cysteine and phenylalanine. DNA is not recorded here. Details on this clonotype: Its antigen target is currently unknown.

The clonotype was recovered from a human donor in good health. Some clones in this sample may be carry-over from other donors' samples. Sequencing was done on a sample of naive CXCR3- CD8+ T cells from blood. The cell subset or site label, read with the paper, signifies: CD45RO-CCR7+CD27+CD95- naive CD8+ T cells lacking CXCR3 (TNR3-). In this chain, TRBV11-2 is recombined with TRBJ1-2; TCRdb proposes TRBD1, but this gene call is untestable without DNA. The CDR3 amino acid sequence is: CASSLGASGNYGYTF.